A selection of T cell receptor beta chains follows, all from one sample in a study of cytomegalovirus exposure and HLA in healthy donors. Sequencing was performed with immunoSEQ multiplex PCR; in TCRdb, only in-frame clones are kept and a portion is missing. The sample carries fewer than 120,000 clones, about four fifths recorded once. Sequences were obtained from PBMCs. All receptors come from an older woman in good health and CMV-seropositive. Each CDR3 is given with its conserved first and last residue. The D gene is left open where the match is weak. Rows may omit the clone size; those that give it use once, few, many or a size class.

TRBV6-5	.	.	TRBJ1-2	CASSYRTPEGGYTF	TGTGCCAGCAGTTATCGGACTCCCGAGGGTGGCTACACCTTC
TRBV20-1	.	.	TRBJ1-3	CSAAPGNTIYF	TGCAGTGCCGCGCCTGGAAACACCATATATTTT
TRBV4-2	.	.	TRBJ2-3	CASSQSVGGGPGQPRYF	TGTGCCAGCAGCCAATCAGTGGGGGGTGGTCCGGGCCAGCCGCGGTATTTT
TRBV18	.	.	TRBJ1-1	CASSPQTAGVVSEAFF	TGTGCCAGCTCACCCCAAACAGCGGGCGTAGTTAGTGAAGCTTTCTTT
TRBV5-5	TRBD1	.	TRBJ2-7	CASSYGTGAYEQYF	TGTGCCAGCAGCTACGGGACAGGCGCCTACGAGCAGTACTTC
TRBV29-1	TRBD2	.	TRBJ2-1	CSVDAAGGRLHEQFF	TGCAGCGTTGATGCGGCGGGGGGCCGTCTTCATGAGCAGTTCTTC
TRBV6-6	.	few	TRBJ2-2	CASSYSRTDTGELFF	TGTGCCAGCAGTTACTCGAGAACCGACACCGGGGAGCTGTTTTTT
TRBV5-4	.	.	TRBJ2-3	CASRRESLPDTQYF	TGTGCCAGCAGACGCGAGAGCCTTCCAGATACGCAGTATTTT
TRBV19	TRBD1	.	TRBJ1-2	CASSTRDRVPLPYGYTF	TGTGCCAGTAGTACCCGAGACAGGGTCCCCCTCCCTTATGGCTACACCTTC
TRBV12-5	.	.	TRBJ2-1	CASGFWGLHNEQFF	TGTGCTAGTGGTTTTTGGGGGCTTCACAATGAGCAGTTCTTC
TRBV4-1	TRBD1	.	TRBJ1-3	CASSLTGGGNTIYF	TGCGCCAGCAGCCTGACAGGGGGAGGAAACACCATATATTTT
TRBV5-1	.	.	TRBJ2-7	CASSSRIDSYEQYF	TGCGCCAGCAGCTCGCGGATTGATTCCTACGAGCAGTACTTC
TRBV28	.	.	TRBJ1-3	CASLPGGGRSGNTIYF	TGTGCCAGCCTCCCGGGCGGGGGGAGGAGTGGAAACACCATATATTTT
TRBV29-1	.	.	TRBJ1-2	CSVGGGVDGYTF	TGCAGCGTTGGGGGGGGAGTTGATGGCTACACCTTC
TRBV4-1	TRBD2	.	TRBJ2-7	CASSQGSGRASYEQYF	TGCGCCAGCAGCCAAGGTAGCGGGAGGGCCTCCTACGAGCAGTACTTC
TRBV30	.	.	TRBJ2-5	CAWSWRGSAKETQYF	TGTGCCTGGAGTTGGCGGGGTTCGGCAAAAGAGACCCAGTACTTC
TRBV27	TRBD2	.	TRBJ2-7	CASSNPGLGVYEQYF	TGTGCCAGCAGTAACCCGGGACTAGGGGTCTACGAGCAGTACTTC
TRBV6-1	TRBD1	once	TRBJ2-7	CASSETGALAGSYEQYF	TGTGCCAGCAGTGAGACAGGGGCTCTGGCTGGTAGCTACGAGCAGTACTTC
TRBV5-1	TRBD2	.	TRBJ2-7	CASSLKLWTSGTYEQYF	TGCGCCAGCAGCTTGAAGCTCTGGACTAGCGGGACCTACGAGCAGTACTTC
TRBV6-1	.	.	TRBJ1-3	CASSEIPGQLSGNTIYF	TGTGCCAGCAGTGAGATACCGGGACAACTCTCTGGAAACACCATATATTTT
TRBV7-9	TRBD2	.	TRBJ2-1	CASSLWEGRYNEQFF	TGTGCCAGCAGCTTATGGGAGGGACGGTACAATGAGCAGTTCTTC
TRBV4-1	TRBD2	.	TRBJ2-3	CASSQASGRTDTQYF	TGCGCCAGCAGCCAAGCTAGCGGGAGGACAGATACGCAGTATTTT
TRBV20-1	.	.	TRBJ1-1	CSAGRSEAFF	TGCAGTGCTGGGAGATCGGAAGCTTTCTTT
TRBV5-8	.	.	TRBJ2-7	CASSAIGSIYEQYF	TGTGCCAGCAGCGCAATCGGGTCTATCTACGAGCAGTACTTC
TRBV28	TRBD1	.	TRBJ2-1	CASSLGQEIKQFF	TGTGCCAGCAGTTTAGGACAGGAGATTAAGCAGTTCTTC
TRBV7-9	TRBD2	.	TRBJ2-6	CSSSFPGEGGSKGANVLTF	TGTTCCAGCAGCTTTCCCGGGGAGGGAGGTTCTAAGGGGGCCAACGTCCTGACTTTC
TRBV10-3	TRBD2	.	TRBJ2-1	CAISDPLAGAYNEQFF	TGTGCCATCAGTGACCCACTAGCGGGGGCCTACAATGAGCAGTTCTTC
TRBV5-6	TRBD2	.	TRBJ2-3	CASSLARAGVSTDTQYF	TGTGCCAGCAGCTTGGCCCGGGCGGGAGTTAGCACAGATACGCAGTATTTT
TRBV5-1	.	.	TRBJ2-1	CASSLFGTPGTNEQFF	TGCGCCAGCAGCTTGTTCGGTACTCCTGGTACCAATGAGCAGTTCTTC
TRBV28	.	.	TRBJ2-5	CASRSETQYF	TGTGCCAGCAGGTCGGAGACCCAGTACTTC
TRBV19	.	once	TRBJ1-4	CASTTTGFGEKLFF	TGTGCCAGTACCACGACGGGGTTTGGCGAAAAACTGTTTTTT
TRBV10-3	TRBD2	.	TRBJ2-3	CATLAGGEDTQYF	TGTGCCACTTTAGCGGGAGGGGAAGATACGCAGTATTTT
TRBV6-6	TRBD1	.	TRBJ2-2	CAIDRGGTGELFF	TGTGCCATCGACAGGGGCGGAACCGGGGAGCTGTTTTTT
TRBV9	TRBD2	.	TRBJ2-3	CASSVNRAGGSDTQYF	TGTGCCAGCAGCGTAAACCGGGCGGGAGGGTCAGATACGCAGTATTTT
TRBV7-2	TRBD1	.	TRBJ2-3	CASSQQGGSRSDTQYF	TGTGCCAGCAGCCAACAGGGGGGATCTAGGTCGGATACGCAGTATTTT
TRBV7-8	.	few	TRBJ1-2	CASSLAAGGGTF	TGTGCCAGCAGCTTAGCGGCGGGAGGGGGGACCTTC
TRBV6-6	.	.	TRBJ2-7	CASTKSDRPGDEQYF	TGTGCCAGCACCAAGTCAGACAGACCAGGGGATGAGCAGTACTTC
TRBV7-3	.	.	TRBJ1-1	CASSLNNRGNTEAFF	TGTGCCAGCAGCTTAAACAACCGGGGGAACACTGAAGCTTTCTTT
TRBV12-5	TRBD1	once	TRBJ1-3	CASGLVLGQGLGFGSGNTIYF	TGTGCTAGTGGTTTGGTACTGGGACAGGGTTTGGGGTTTGGCTCTGGAAACACCATATATTTT
TRBV28	.	.	TRBJ2-3	CASSFPRRLSTSDTQYF	TGTGCCAGCAGTTTTCCGCGCAGACTCTCCACCTCGGATACGCAGTATTTT
TRBV6-5	.	few	TRBJ2-2	CASIKGRTGELFF	TGTGCCAGCATCAAGGGGCGCACCGGGGAGCTGTTTTTT
TRBV28	TRBD1	.	TRBJ1-1	CASSLSVNRGTEAFF	TGTGCCAGCAGTTTATCCGTTAACAGGGGCACTGAAGCTTTCTTT
TRBV6-4	TRBD2	once	TRBJ2-1	CASSIAGGGNEQFF	TGTGCCAGCAGTATAGCGGGAGGGGGAAATGAGCAGTTCTTC
TRBV5-4	TRBD2	.	TRBJ2-7	CASSLGGTSKSEQYF	TGTGCCAGCAGCCTGGGGGGGACTTCGAAATCAGAGCAGTACTTC
TRBV11-2	TRBD1	.	TRBJ2-5	CASSRDRAPVGTQYF	TGTGCCAGCAGCCGTGACAGGGCCCCCGTTGGGACCCAGTACTTC